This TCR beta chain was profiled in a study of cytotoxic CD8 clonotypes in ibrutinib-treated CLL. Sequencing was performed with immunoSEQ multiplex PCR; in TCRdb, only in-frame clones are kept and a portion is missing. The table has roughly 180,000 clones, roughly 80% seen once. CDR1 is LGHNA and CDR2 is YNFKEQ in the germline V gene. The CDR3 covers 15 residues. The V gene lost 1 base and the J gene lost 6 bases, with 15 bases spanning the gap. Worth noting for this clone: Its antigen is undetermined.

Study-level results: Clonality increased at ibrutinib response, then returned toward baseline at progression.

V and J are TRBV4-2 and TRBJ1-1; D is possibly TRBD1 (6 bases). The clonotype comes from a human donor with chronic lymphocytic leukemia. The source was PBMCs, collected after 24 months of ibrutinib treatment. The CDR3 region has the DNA TGTGCCAGCAGCCAAGTTAAAGGGGGAGTTTCTGAAGCTTTCTTT. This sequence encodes CASSQVKGGVSEAFF.